The 26 T cell receptor beta chains listed next were all sequenced from one sample in a study of tumor T cells in aggressive B-cell lymphoma. This table comes from immunoSEQ multiplex PCR, and its TCRdb copy is limited to in-frame clones, with some not included. The sample holds around 1,500 clones, approximately 94% seen once. The sequenced material came from tumor tissue. These receptors were taken from an adult with diffuse large B cell lymphoma. Some clones in this sample may be carry-over from other donors' samples.

This rearrangement joins TRBV19 to TRBJ2-7, with TRBD2 as a possible D gene (5 bases). Germline loops: CDR1 LNHDA, CDR2 SQIVND (reference sequence). CDR3 size: 13 residues. Trimming removed 3 bases at V and 4 bases at J, with 10 bases between. CDR3 protein: CASSINGEYEQYF. CDR3 nucleotide sequence: TGTGCCAGTAGTATTAACGGGGAGTACGAGCAGTACTTC.

The CDR3 reads CASSLSRGGAYEQYF. The CDR3 DNA reads as TGTGCCAGCAGTTTATCCCGCGGGGGGGCCTACGAGCAGTACTTC. J is TRBJ2-7 and V is TRBV27; 9 bases map to TRBD2. CDR1 MNHEY and CDR2 SMNVEV come from the germline V gene (reference sequence). Trimming took 0 bases from V and 2 from J; bases not matched to a gene: 2. CDR3 size: 15 residues.

V gene TRBV5-6 combines with J gene TRBJ1-1; D possibly corresponds to TRBD1 (6 bases). Trimming left V 3 bases short and J 4 bases short, with 16 bases between. The germline V gene encodes CDR1 SGHDT and CDR2 YYEEEE. This CDR3 spans 15 amino acids. In DNA form, the CDR3 reads TGTGCCAGCAGCTCTCGACAGGTGACGAGCACTGAAGCTTTCTTT. It specifies CASSSRQVTSTEAFF.

V and J are TRBV5-1 and TRBJ2-3, with 16 positions matching TRBD2. Germline trimming cut 3 bases from V and 0 bases from J; bases unmatched to any gene: 4. The CDR3 runs 18 residues. CDR1 is SGHRS, CDR2 YFSETQ, per germline. The CDR3 loop reads CASSSGTSGGVSTDTQYF. For the CDR3, the DNA is TGCGCCAGCAGCTCCGGGACTAGCGGGGGGGTAAGCACAGATACGCAGTATTTT. Based on the CDR3 plus reference TRBV5-1 and TRBJ2-3, the full variable domain is KAGVTQTPRYLIKTRGQQVTLSCSPISGHRSVSWYQQTPGQGLQFLFEYFSETQRNKGNFPGRFSGRQFSNSRSEMNVSTLELGDSALYLCASSSGTSGGVSTDTQYFGPGTRLTVL.

The CDR3 DNA is TGTGCCAGCTCACCATCGGCAGGTGGGAGGGAGAACACTGAAGCTTTCTTT. This codes for CASSPSAGGRENTEAFF. The chain is built from TRBV18 and TRBJ1-1; D is unresolved. V lost 2 bases and J 1 base, leaving 17 bases between the germline ends. This CDR3 has 17 amino acids. Germline loops: CDR1 KGHSH, CDR2 LQKENI.

V is TRBV29-1 and J is TRBJ2-7; 14 nucleotides match TRBD2. This CDR3 is 15 amino acids long. The V segment lost 5 bases and the J segment 4 bases; nucleotides outside the gene matches: 7. From germline, CDR1 is SQVTM and CDR2 ANQGSEA. For the CDR3, the DNA is TGCAGCGTTACTCCGGGACTAGCGGGAGATTACGAGCAGTACTTC. Translation gives CSVTPGLAGDYEQYF.

The chain recombines TRBV7-9 with TRBJ2-7; D may be TRBD2 (7 bases). Germline V CDR1 and CDR2: SEHNR, FQNEAQ (reference sequence). This CDR3 spans 16 amino acids. V lost 5 bases and J 3 bases, leaving 20 bases between the germline ends. The CDR3 here is CASSPSRGPFYYEQYF. The CDR3 nucleotides are TGTGCCAGCAGCCCCTCGCGGGGGCCGTTTTACTACGAGCAGTACTTC. Using reference TRBV7-9 and TRBJ2-7 for the parts outside the CDR3, the full variable domain is DTGVSQNPRHKITKRGQNVTFRCDPISEHNRLYWYRQTLGQGPEFLTYFQNEAQLEKSRLLSDRFSAERPKGSFSTLEIQRTEQGDSAMYLCASSPSRGPFYYEQYFGPGTRLTVT.

CDR3 residues: CASSEAGEGGYTF. CDR3 in DNA: TGTGCCAGCAGTGAAGCAGGGGAAGGTGGCTACACCTTC. The genes are TRBV6-1 and TRBJ1-2; TRBD1 is a possible D gene (5 bases). Deletions cut 0 bases from V and 7 bases from J, with 9 bases between. The CDR3 has 13 amino acids. Germline V gene lookup returns CDR1 MNHNS and CDR2 SASEGT.

This clone has just one count. The V and J genes are TRBV11-1 and TRBJ2-2; no reliable D call. Looked up from germline, CDR1 is SGHAT and CDR2 is FQDESV (reference sequence). Trimming cost V 2 bases and J 2 bases, with 9 bases left between them. The CDR3 consists of 15 residues. In DNA, the CDR3 is TGTGCCAGCAGCTTACTAGTGAGAAACACCGGGGAGCTGTTTTTT. This translates into CASSLLVRNTGELFF. Looking up the rest from reference TRBV11-1 and TRBJ2-2 gives the full variable domain: EAEVAQSPRYKITEKSQAVAFWCDPISGHATLYWYRQILGQGPELLVQFQDESVVDDSQLPKDRFSAERLKGVDSTLKIQPAELGDSAMYLCASSLLVRNTGELFFGEGSRLTVL.

The chain uses TRBV28 and TRBJ2-7; 7 bases map to TRBD1. J was trimmed by 6 bases and V by 4 bases; bases with no gene match: 3. Germline CDR1 is MDHEN and CDR2 is SYDVKM. This CDR3 has 12 residues. The CDR3 here is CASSYDRVEQYF. CDR3 nucleotides: TGTGCCAGCAGTTATGACAGGGTCGAGCAGTACTTC.

The chain employs TRBV5-6 and TRBJ1-5; TRBD1 agrees at 7 bases. V was pared by 4 bases and J by 7 bases, with 8 bases of the junction left unmatched. Germline V gene data show CDR1 as SGHDT and CDR2 as YYEEEE. CDR3 length: 14 residues. The CDR3 region is CASSRGQSSQPQHF. DNA of the CDR3: TGTGCCAGCAGCCGGGGACAGTCCAGCCAGCCCCAGCATTTT.

The chain recombines TRBV5-4 with TRBJ1-1; a weak D match, TRBD1 (6 bases). V was trimmed by 0 bases and J by 4 bases, leaving 10 bases between them. From germline, CDR1 is SGHNT and CDR2 YYREEE (reference sequence). The CDR3 length is 14 residues. This CDR3 reads CASSLDRAGTEAFF. The DNA for the CDR3 is TGTGCCAGCAGCTTGGACAGGGCGGGCACTGAAGCTTTCTTT.

The rearrangement joins TRBV19 to TRBJ1-2; 7 bases align to TRBD1. The V and J ends lost 6 bases and 2 bases, in that order; junction bases with no gene match: 9. Germline lookup yields CDR1 LNHDA and CDR2 SQIVND (reference sequence). The CDR3 has 15 amino acids. The CDR3 DNA sequence: TGTGCCAGTAGAGAGTTCGGACAGGAGAACTATGGCTACACCTTC. This sequence encodes CASREFGQENYGYTF.

The chain is built from TRBV30 and TRBJ2-3; 11 bases align to TRBD2. CDR3 size: 15 residues. Germline-derived CDR1 and CDR2 are GTSNPN and SVGIG (reference sequence). Trimming at V came to 4 bases and at J to 1 base, leaving 4 bases not matched to a gene. The CDR3 region is CAWTEGLAGTDTQYF. DNA for the CDR3: TGTGCCTGGACCGAGGGACTAGCGGGCACAGATACGCAGTATTTT.

The chain joins TRBV6-6 to TRBJ2-7; the D gene is possibly TRBD1 (5 bases). Trimming left V 4 bases short and J 3 bases short, with 7 bases between. CDR1 is MNHNY and CDR2 is SVGAGI in the germline V gene (reference sequence). This CDR3 has 12 residues. The CDR3 region is CASSSQGYEQYF. CDR3 nucleotides: TGTGCCAGCAGTTCTCAGGGCTACGAGCAGTACTTC.

The V call is TRBV19, the J call TRBJ2-7; TRBD1 might be the D (6 bases). V was trimmed by 5 bases and J by 4 bases, leaving 12 bases between them. This CDR3 has 13 residues. The V gene's germline CDR1 is LNHDA and CDR2 SQIVND (reference sequence). The CDR3 here is CASSLRQGYEQYF. In DNA, the CDR3 is TGTGCCAGTAGTTTGAGGCAGGGGTACGAGCAGTACTTC.

The V gene is TRBV19, the J gene TRBJ2-7; TRBD1 matches at 8 bases. With 6 bases clipped from V and 2 bases from J, the junction kept 9 bases outside the gene matches. Per the germline V gene, CDR1 is LNHDA and CDR2 is SQIVND (reference sequence). The CDR3 contains 15 residues. The CDR3, as DNA: TGTGCCAGTAGCTCATTGGGACAGGTACCCTACGAGCAGTACTTC. Translation gives CASSSLGQVPYEQYF.

V gene TRBV29-1 combines with J gene TRBJ2-1, with 8 bases matching TRBD1. This CDR3 has 12 residues. Germline V gene sequence: CDR1 SQVTM, CDR2 ANQGSEA. V lost 3 bases to trimming and J lost 8 bases; unmatched junction nucleotides: 3. The CDR3 reads CSVDLTGDEQFF. For the CDR3, the DNA is TGCAGCGTTGACCTGACAGGGGATGAGCAGTTCTTC.

This chain links TRBV7-8 with TRBJ2-1, with 12 bases that match TRBD2. V lost 5 bases, J lost 5 bases, and 4 bases stayed unmatched. CDR1 and CDR2 (germline): SGHVS, FQNEAQ. This CDR3 is 15 amino acids long. The CDR3 sequence: CASSQGLAGDNEQFF. The CDR3 region has the DNA TGTGCCAGCAGCCAGGGACTAGCGGGTGACAATGAGCAGTTCTTC.

This CDR3 is CASRRREGQPQHF. Here the CDR3 DNA reads TGTGCCAGTCGGAGGAGGGAAGGTCAGCCCCAGCATTTT. The chain couples TRBV19 to TRBJ1-5, with unresolved D. The CDR3 length is 13 residues. The V end was cut by 8 bases, the J end by 6 bases, with 14 bases between. CDR1 is LNHDA, CDR2 SQIVND, per germline (reference sequence).

The chain carries TRBV29-1 and TRBJ1-1, with TRBD1 matching over 7 bases. The CDR3 contains 13 residues. Germline trimming cut 3 bases from V and 4 bases from J; bases unmatched to any gene: 5. Germline assignment: CDR1 SQVTM and CDR2 ANQGSEA. Written as DNA, the CDR3 is TGCAGCGTTGAGGAGGGGGCGCGCACTGAAGCTTTCTTT. Its protein product is CSVEEGARTEAFF.

The chain links TRBV6-6 to TRBJ1-1, with no clear D. V lost 0 bases, J lost 2 bases, and 7 bases lay in between. This CDR3 region has 14 residues. Germline V gene data show CDR1 as MNHNY and CDR2 as SVGAGI (reference sequence). In DNA form, the CDR3 reads TGTGCCAGCAGTTACTCGTACAAAAACACTGAAGCTTTCTTT. Translated: CASSYSYKNTEAFF.

The rearrangement joins TRBV14 to TRBJ2-7; D is unresolved. V was trimmed by 2 bases and J by 2 bases, leaving 10 bases between them. The CDR3 is 14 amino acids. CDR1 is SGHDN and CDR2 is FVKESK in the germline V gene. DNA for the CDR3: TGTGCCAGCAGCCAACGAGCTGTGGCCTACGAGCAGTACTTC. Translated, it gives CASSQRAVAYEQYF. Full variable domain (remainder filled in from reference TRBV14 and TRBJ2-7): EAGVTQFPSHSVIEKGQTVTLRCDPISGHDNLYWYRRVMGKEIKFLLHFVKESKQDESGMPNNRFLAERTGGTYSTLKVQPAELEDSGVYFCASSQRAVAYEQYFGPGTRLTVT.

In regard to this clone: The same CDR3 also results from other DNA sequences found in this sample. This chain uses TRBV27 with TRBJ2-7, with 7 bases identical to TRBD2. This CDR3 is built from 15 residues. The germline V gene has CDR1 MNHEY and CDR2 SMNVEV (reference sequence). Trimming took 2 bases from V and 0 from J; bases not matched to a gene: 4. The CDR3 region is CASSLVPSGSYEQYF. CDR3 nucleotide sequence: TGTGCCAGCAGTTTAGTTCCTAGCGGCTCCTACGAGCAGTACTTC.

This chain joins TRBV9 and TRBJ2-5; 8 bases fit TRBD2. This CDR3 comprises 14 residues. Germline CDR1 SGDLS, CDR2 YYNGEE. V shed 4 bases and J 1 base; nucleotides not matched to a gene: 3. CDR3 sequence (DNA): TGTGCCAGCAGCCCCGGGACTAGCCAAGAGACCCAGTACTTC. It is translated as CASSPGTSQETQYF. Full variable domain (missing parts from reference TRBV9 and TRBJ2-5): DSGVTQTPKHLITATGQRVTLRCSPRSGDLSVYWYQQSLDQGLQFLIQYYNGEERAKGNILERFSAQQFPDLHSELNLSSLELGDSALYFCASSPGTSQETQYFGPGTRLLVL.

This clone was counted a single time. The CDR3 coding sequence is TGTGCCAGCAGCTTAGTTACAGGAGTCTCTGGAAACACCATATATTTT. Amino acid sequence: CASSLVTGVSGNTIYF. The rearrangement joins TRBV11-2 to TRBJ1-3, with D possibly TRBD1 on 5 matching bases. Germline V gene data show CDR1 as SGHAT and CDR2 as FQNNGV. Trimming pared 1 base from V and 0 bases from J, leaving 10 bases between. CDR3 length equals 16 residues.